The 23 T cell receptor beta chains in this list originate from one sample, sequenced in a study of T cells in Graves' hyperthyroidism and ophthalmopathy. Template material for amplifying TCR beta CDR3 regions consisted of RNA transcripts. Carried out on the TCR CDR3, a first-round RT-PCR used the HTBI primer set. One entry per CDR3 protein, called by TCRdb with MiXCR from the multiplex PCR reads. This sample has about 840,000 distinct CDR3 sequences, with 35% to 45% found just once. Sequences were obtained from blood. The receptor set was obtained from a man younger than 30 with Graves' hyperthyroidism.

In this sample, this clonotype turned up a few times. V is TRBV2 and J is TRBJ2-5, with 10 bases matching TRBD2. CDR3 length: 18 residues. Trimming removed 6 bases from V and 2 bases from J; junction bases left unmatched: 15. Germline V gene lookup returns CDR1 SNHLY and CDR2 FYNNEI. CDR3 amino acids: CASSPRLAGAGGQETQYF. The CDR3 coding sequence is TGTGCCAGCAGCCCTCGGCTAGCGGGAGCGGGAGGGCAAGAGACCCAGTACTTC.

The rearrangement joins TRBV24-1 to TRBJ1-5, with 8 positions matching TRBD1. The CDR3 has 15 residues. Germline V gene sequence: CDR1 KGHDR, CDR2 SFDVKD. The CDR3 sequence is CATAGRGPSNQPQHF. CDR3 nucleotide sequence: TGTGCTACCGCGGGCAGGGGGCCTAGCAATCAGCCCCAGCATTTT.

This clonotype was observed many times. The chain's CDR3 is CASSPPGTTSLEQYF. In nucleotides, the CDR3 is TGTGCCAGCAGCCCGCCCGGGACTACCTCTCTGGAGCAGTACTTC. The V and J genes are TRBV7-9 and TRBJ2-7, with 7 bases lining up with TRBD2. V was clipped by 5 bases and J by 7 bases; unmatched bases: 14. Per the germline V gene, CDR1 is SEHNR and CDR2 is FQNEAQ (reference sequence). This CDR3 has 15 residues.

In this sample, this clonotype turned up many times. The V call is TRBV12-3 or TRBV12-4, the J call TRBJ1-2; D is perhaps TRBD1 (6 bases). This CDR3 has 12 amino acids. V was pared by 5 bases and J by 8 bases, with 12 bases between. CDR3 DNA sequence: TGTGCCAGCAGTGCACAGGGAGGCGGCTACACCTTC. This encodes CASSAQGGGYTF.

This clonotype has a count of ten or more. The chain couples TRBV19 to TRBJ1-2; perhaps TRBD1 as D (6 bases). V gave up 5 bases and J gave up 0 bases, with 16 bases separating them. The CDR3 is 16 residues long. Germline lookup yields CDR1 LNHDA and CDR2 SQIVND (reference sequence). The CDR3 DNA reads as TGTGCCAGTAGTCAGGGGAGGGGCTCAGCTAACTATGGCTACACCTTC. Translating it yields CASSQGRGSANYGYTF.

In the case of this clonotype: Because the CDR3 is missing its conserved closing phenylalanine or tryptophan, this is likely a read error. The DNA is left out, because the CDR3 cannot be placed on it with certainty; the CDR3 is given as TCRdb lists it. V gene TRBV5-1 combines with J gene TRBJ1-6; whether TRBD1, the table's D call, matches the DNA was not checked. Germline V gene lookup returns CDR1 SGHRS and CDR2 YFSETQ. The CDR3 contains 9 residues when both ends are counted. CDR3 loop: CASTVGREG.

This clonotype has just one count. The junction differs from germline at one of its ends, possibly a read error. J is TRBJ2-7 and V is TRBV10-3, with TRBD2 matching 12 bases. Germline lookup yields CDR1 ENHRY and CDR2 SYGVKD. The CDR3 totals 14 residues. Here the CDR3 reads CASSLLAGGKEQYF. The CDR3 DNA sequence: TGTGCCAGCAGTTTGCTAGCGGGAGGGAAAGAGCAGTACTTC.

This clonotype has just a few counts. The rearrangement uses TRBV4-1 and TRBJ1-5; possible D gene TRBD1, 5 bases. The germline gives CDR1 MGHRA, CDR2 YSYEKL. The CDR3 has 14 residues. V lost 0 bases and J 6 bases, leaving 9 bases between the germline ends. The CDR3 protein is CASSQEQGVQPQHF. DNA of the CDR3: TGCGCCAGCAGCCAAGAGCAAGGGGTTCAGCCCCAGCATTTT.

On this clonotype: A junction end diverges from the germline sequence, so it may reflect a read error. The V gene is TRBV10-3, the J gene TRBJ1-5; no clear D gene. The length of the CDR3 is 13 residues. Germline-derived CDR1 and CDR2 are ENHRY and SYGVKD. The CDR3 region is CASSPWSGQPQHF. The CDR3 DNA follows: TGTGCCAGCAGTCCATGGTCTGGGCAGCCCCAGCATTTT.

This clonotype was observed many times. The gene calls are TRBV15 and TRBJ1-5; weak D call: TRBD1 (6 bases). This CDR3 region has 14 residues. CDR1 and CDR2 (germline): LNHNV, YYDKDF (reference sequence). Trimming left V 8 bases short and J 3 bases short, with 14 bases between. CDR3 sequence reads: CATGAGDPNQPQHF. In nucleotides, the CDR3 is TGTGCCACCGGGGCAGGGGATCCCAATCAGCCCCAGCATTTT.

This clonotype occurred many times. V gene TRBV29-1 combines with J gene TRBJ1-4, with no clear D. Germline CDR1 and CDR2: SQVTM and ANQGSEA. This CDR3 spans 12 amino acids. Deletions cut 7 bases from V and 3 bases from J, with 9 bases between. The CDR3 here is CSASFSNEKLFF. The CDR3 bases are TGCAGCGCTTCCTTCTCTAATGAAAAACTGTTTTTT.

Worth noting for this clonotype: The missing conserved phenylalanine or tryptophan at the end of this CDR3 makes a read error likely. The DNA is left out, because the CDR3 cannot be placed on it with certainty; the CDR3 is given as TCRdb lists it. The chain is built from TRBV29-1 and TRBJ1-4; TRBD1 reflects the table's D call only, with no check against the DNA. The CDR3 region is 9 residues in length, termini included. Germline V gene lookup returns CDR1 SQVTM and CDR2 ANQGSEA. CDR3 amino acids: CSVEPTGAY.

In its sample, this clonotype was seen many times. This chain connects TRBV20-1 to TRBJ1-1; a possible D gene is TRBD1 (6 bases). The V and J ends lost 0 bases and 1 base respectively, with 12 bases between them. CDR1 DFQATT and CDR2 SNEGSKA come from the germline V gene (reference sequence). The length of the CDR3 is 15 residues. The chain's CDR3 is CSARDRTAPNTEAFF. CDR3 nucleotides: TGCAGTGCTAGAGATCGGACAGCCCCGAACACTGAAGCTTTCTTT.

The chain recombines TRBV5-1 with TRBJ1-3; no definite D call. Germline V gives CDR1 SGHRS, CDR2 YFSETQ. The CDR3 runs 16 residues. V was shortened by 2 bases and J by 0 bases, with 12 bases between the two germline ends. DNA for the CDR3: TGCGCCAGCAGCTTTCTGACGGGCAGCTCTGGAAACACCATATATTTT. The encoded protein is CASSFLTGSSGNTIYF.

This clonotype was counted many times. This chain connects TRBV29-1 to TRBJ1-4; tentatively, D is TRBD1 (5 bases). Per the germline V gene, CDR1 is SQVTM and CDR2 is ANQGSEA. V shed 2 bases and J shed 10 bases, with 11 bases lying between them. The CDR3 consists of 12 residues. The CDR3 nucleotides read TGCAGCGTTGAACAGGGTCGGGGAAAACTGTTTTTT. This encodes CSVEQGRGKLFF.

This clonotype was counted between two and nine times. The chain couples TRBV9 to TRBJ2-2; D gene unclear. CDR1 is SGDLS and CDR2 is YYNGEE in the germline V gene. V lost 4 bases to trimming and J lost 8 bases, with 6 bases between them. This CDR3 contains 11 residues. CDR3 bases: TGTGCCAGCAGCTCTTGGGGGGAGCTGTTTTTT. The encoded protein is CASSSWGELFF.

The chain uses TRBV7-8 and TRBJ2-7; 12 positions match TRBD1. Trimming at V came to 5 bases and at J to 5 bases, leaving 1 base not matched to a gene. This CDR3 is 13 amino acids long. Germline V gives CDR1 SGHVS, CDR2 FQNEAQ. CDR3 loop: CASSGTGGHEQYF. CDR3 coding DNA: TGTGCCAGCAGCGGGACAGGGGGCCACGAGCAGTACTTC.

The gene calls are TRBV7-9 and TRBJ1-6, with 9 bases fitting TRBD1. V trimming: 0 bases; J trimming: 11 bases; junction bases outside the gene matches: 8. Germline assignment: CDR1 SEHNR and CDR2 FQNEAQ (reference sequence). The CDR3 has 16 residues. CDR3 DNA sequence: TGTGCCAGCAGCTTAGCGGGACAGGGATCGGAGCCACCCCTCCACTTT. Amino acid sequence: CASSLAGQGSEPPLHF.

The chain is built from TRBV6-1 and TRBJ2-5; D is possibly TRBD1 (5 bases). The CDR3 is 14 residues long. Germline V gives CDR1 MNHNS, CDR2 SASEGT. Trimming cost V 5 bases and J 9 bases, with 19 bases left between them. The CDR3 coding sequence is TGTGCCAGCAGTCTGGCTGACAGCGCGCAGCCCCAGTACTTC. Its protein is CASSLADSAQPQYF.

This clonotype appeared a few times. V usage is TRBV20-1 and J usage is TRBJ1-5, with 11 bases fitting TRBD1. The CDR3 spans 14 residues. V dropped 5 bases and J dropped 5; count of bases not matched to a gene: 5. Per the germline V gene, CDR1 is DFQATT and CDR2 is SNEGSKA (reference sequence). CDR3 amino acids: CSAEGQGAYQPQHF. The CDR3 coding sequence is TGCAGTGCTGAAGGACAGGGGGCATATCAGCCCCAGCATTTT.

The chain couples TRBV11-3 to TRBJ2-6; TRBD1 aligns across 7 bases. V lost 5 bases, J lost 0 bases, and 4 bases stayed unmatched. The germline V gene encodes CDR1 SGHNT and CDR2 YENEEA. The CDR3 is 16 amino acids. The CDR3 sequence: CASSPRQGSGANVLTF. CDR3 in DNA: TGTGCCAGCAGCCCGAGACAGGGCTCTGGGGCCAACGTCCTGACTTTC.

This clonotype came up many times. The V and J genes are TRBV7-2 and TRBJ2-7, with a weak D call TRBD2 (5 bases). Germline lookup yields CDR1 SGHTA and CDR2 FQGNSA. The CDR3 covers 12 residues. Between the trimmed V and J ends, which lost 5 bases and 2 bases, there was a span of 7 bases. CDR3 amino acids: CASSQRTYEQYF. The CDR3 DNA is TGTGCCAGCAGCCAGCGGACCTACGAGCAGTACTTC. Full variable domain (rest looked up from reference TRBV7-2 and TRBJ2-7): GAGVSQSPSNKVTEKGKDVELRCDPISGHTALYWYRQSLGQGLEFLIYFQGNSAPDKSGLPSDRFSAERTGGSVSTLTIQRTQQEDSAVYLCASSQRTYEQYFGPGTRLTVT.

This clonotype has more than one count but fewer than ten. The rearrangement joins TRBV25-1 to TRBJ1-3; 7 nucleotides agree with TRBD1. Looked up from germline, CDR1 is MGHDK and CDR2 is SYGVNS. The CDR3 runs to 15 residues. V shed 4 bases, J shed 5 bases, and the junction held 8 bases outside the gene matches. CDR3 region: CASSARGGPRNTIYF. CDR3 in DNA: TGTGCCAGCAGTGCCAGGGGGGGACCGCGAAACACCATATATTTT. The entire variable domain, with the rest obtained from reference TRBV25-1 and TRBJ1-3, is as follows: EADIYQTPRYLVIGTGKKITLECSQTMGHDKMYWYQQDPGMELHLIHYSYGVNSTEKGDLSSESTVSRIRTEHFPLTLESARPSHTSQYLCASSARGGPRNTIYFGEGSWLTVV.